The source of this T cell receptor (beta chain) is a study of blood T cells in healthy people across ages. Donation came from healthy Caucasian individuals in Russia who were aged roughly 6 to 95. Investigators took about 9.1 milliliters of peripheral blood from every donor. There were at least 6 micrograms of total RNA extracted from every sample. Whole-study findings and limits: Roughly linear declines in TCR beta diversity per million T cells occurred with age.

Germline V lookup: CDR1 MGHRA, CDR2 YSYEKL. The germline V and J ends were trimmed by 4 bases and 4 bases, with 16 bases remaining between them. CDR3 length: 15 residues. Sample-barcoded 5' priming and a J-beta primer mix drove a second PCR of roughly 6 to 12 cycles. MiXCR was run by TCRdb on the 5' RACE reads, yielding one entry per CDR3 protein. The sample has 1.5 million to 2 million distinct CDR3 sequences, roughly 28% seen once. In the case of this clonotype: What it binds is not known.

The chain couples TRBV4-1 to TRBJ1-1; D gene unclear. This sequence originates from a woman in her 30s in good health. The source material was blood. The CDR3 spells CASSLTQTVSTEAFF. The CDR3 nucleotides are TGCGCCAGCAGCCTAACTCAGACGGTGAGCACTGAAGCTTTCTTT.